These T cell receptor beta chains were read from a single sample in a study of shared clonotypes between healthy human individuals. The repertoire was sequenced with immunoSEQ multiplex PCR; TCRdb's copy has only in-frame clones and lacks some. The data show millions of clones, more than 80% seen once. The specimen was naive CD4+ T cells sorted from blood. Receptor source: a young man in good health. Each CDR3 is given with its conserved first and last residue. Each record gives: clone size, V gene, D gene, J gene, CDR3 protein, CDR3 DNA. A D gene is named only where the DNA matches it firmly. Rows give clone size only sometimes, using once, few, many, or a class for an expanded clone.

>.|TRBV10-3|TRBD1|TRBJ2-6
CAIRIGQGLIAGANVLTF
TGTGCCATCAGGATCGGACAGGGTTTGATTGCTGGGGCCAACGTCCTGACTTTC
>once|TRBV5-6|.|TRBJ1-4
CASSFGGDEKLFF
TGTGCCAGCAGCTTCGGGGGCGATGAAAAACTGTTTTTT
>.|TRBV18|.|TRBJ2-5
CASSLFPVDSIQETQYF
TGTGCCAGCTCACTTTTCCCCGTGGACAGCATCCAAGAGACCCAGTACTTC
>.|TRBV6-5|TRBD1|TRBJ2-5
CASSPRQGVGETQYF
TGTGCCAGCAGTCCCCGACAGGGGGTAGGAGAGACCCAGTACTTC
>.|TRBV6-5|.|TRBJ1-2
CASRLREEINYGYTF
TGTGCCAGCAGACTGCGGGAGGAGATCAACTATGGCTACACCTTC
>.|TRBV6-1|.|TRBJ2-7
CASRSLPTLYEQYF
TGTGCCAGCAGGTCCCTCCCTACCCTCTACGAGCAGTACTTC
>once|TRBV18|TRBD1|TRBJ2-5
CASSPLNRGETQYF
TGTGCCAGCTCACCATTAAACAGGGGAGAGACCCAGTACTTC
>.|TRBV7-3|.|TRBJ2-1
CASSVDLGEQFF
TGTGCCAGCAGCGTTGACCTAGGGGAGCAGTTCTTC
>.|TRBV2|TRBD1|TRBJ1-1
CAGRTGGSEAFF
TGTGCCGGCCGGACAGGGGGGTCGGAAGCTTTCTTT
>.|TRBV5-1|.|TRBJ1-4
CASSLGRERFGEKLFF
TGCGCCAGCAGCTTGGGAAGGGAACGGTTCGGCGAAAAACTGTTTTTT
>.|TRBV18|.|TRBJ1-3
CASSPSRASRNTIYF
TGTGCCAGCTCACCTTCCCGGGCCAGTAGAAACACCATATATTTT
>.|TRBV5-5|TRBD1|TRBJ1-2
CASSRDSPNYGYTF
TGTGCCAGCAGCCGGGACAGTCCTAACTATGGCTACACCTTC
>.|TRBV7-2|TRBD1|TRBJ2-2
CASSPTGSGELFF
TGTGCCAGCAGCCCGACAGGGTCCGGGGAGCTGTTTTTT
>.|TRBV19|.|TRBJ2-7
CASSRYVAYEQYF
TGTGCCAGTAGTCGTTACGTGGCCTACGAGCAGTACTTC
>.|TRBV30|TRBD1|TRBJ2-3
CAWSVGGSTDTQYF
TGTGCCTGGAGTGTAGGGGGCAGCACAGATACGCAGTATTTT
>.|TRBV30|TRBD2|TRBJ2-7
CASGEGSYEQYF
TGTGCCTCCGGGGAGGGGTCCTACGAGCAGTACTTC